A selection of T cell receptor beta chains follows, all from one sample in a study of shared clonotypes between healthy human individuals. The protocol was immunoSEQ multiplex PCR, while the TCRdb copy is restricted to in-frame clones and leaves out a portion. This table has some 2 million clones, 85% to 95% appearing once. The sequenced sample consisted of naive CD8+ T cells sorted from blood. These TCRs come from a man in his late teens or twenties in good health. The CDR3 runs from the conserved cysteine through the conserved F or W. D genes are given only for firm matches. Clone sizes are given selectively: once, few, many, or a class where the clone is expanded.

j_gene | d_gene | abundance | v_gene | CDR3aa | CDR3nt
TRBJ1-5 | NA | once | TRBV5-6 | CASSLASSNQPQHF | TGTGCCAGCAGCTTGGCCAGTAGCAATCAGCCCCAGCATTTT
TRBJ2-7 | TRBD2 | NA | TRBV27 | CASRTGGKDEQYF | TGTGCCAGCAGAACGGGAGGAAAGGACGAGCAGTACTTC
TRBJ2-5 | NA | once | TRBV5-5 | CASTQSNQETQYF | TGTGCCAGCACCCAGTCGAATCAAGAGACCCAGTACTTC
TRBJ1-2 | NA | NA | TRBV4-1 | CASSQPQGYGYTF | TGCGCCAGCAGCCAGCCCCAGGGATATGGCTACACCTTC
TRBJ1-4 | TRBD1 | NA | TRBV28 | CASSPGTGFNEKLFF | TGTGCCAGCAGTCCAGGGACAGGGTTTAATGAAAAACTGTTTTTT
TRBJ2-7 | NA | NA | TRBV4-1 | CASTPGSVRVDEQYF | TGCGCCAGCACTCCCGGGAGTGTTAGGGTCGACGAGCAGTACTTC
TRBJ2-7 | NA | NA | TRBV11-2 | CASSFAPGESYEQYF | TGTGCCAGCAGCTTCGCCCCGGGGGAAAGCTACGAGCAGTACTTC
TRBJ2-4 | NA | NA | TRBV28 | CASSYDLLAKNIQYF | TGTGCCAGCAGTTATGACCTTCTAGCCAAAAACATTCAGTACTTC
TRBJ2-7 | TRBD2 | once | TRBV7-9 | CASSLGVAGGPTPIYEQYF | TGTGCCAGCAGCTTAGGGGTAGCGGGAGGCCCTACCCCGATCTACGAGCAGTACTTC
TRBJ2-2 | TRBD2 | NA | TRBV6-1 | CASTGGPTGELFF | TGTGCCAGCACGGGAGGGCCAACCGGGGAGCTGTTTTTT
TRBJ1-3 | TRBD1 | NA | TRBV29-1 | CSANSDRDSGNTIYF | TGCAGCGCGAACTCGGACAGGGACTCTGGAAACACCATATATTTT
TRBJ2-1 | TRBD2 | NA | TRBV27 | CASSLPGGETAHNEQFF | TGTGCCAGCAGTTTACCCGGGGGGGAGACTGCCCACAATGAGCAGTTCTTC
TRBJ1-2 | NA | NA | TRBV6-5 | CASSYSSGQGYTF | TGTGCCAGCAGTTACTCGTCAGGGCAGGGCTACACCTTC